This paragraph covers one T cell receptor beta chain sequence. Its antigen is as yet unknown. This sample was taken from a study of cytomegalovirus exposure and HLA in healthy donors. Study-level results: A later analysis linked around 15,000 TCR beta sequences to HLA alleles at 0.05 false discovery rate. Generally TCR sequences proved uncommon, though certain public TCRs appeared in numerous donors. V segments that were indistinguishable, TRBV6-2 and TRBV6-3 among them, were omitted from analysis.

PCR employed 60 Vbeta and 13 Jbeta primers. Sequencing was performed with immunoSEQ multiplex PCR; in TCRdb, only in-frame clones are kept and a portion is missing. The table has some 170,000 clones, approximately 80% seen once. The CDR3 extends over 12 amino acids. V shed 2 bases and J shed 7 bases, with 9 bases lying between them. Germline V gene sequence: CDR1 SGHRS, CDR2 YFSETQ. The chain joins TRBV5-1 to TRBJ1-2, with D perhaps TRBD1 (6 bases). The origin of this receptor is a man in his late teens or twenties in good health and CMV-seropositive. The source material was PBMCs. CDR3 nucleotide sequence: TGCGCCAGCAGCTTAGGGGGTTTTGGCTACACCTTC. Its protein product is CASSLGGFGYTF.